The 5 T cell receptor beta chains below come from one sample, sequenced in a study of CD8+CD57+ T cells in acquired aplastic anemia (dated by TCRdb to the late 2010s). The patients picked for sequencing were ones in whom flow cytometry had shown an expansion of CD8+CD57+ cells. Sequenced using an Illumina HiSeq 2000. Profiling of TCR beta VDJ combinations and CDR3 sequences used genomic DNA as the template. In-frame beta chains were kept once TCRdb had trimmed the public reads at Q25 with fastp and called clones with MiXCR. Rows are unified per CDR3 protein, each entry keeping the most common DNA and genes. For this sample the table gives fewer than 300,000 distinct CDR3 sequences, of which roughly 80% were detected only once. The ten biggest clones cover 40% to 55% of the sample. The sample consisted of sorted CD4+, CD8+, or CD8+CD57+ T cells (not recorded which) from PBMCs. The receptor set was obtained from a human donor with aplastic anemia.

About this clonotype: This may arise from a read error, as a much more abundant clone is one base away. The chain combines TRBV7-2 with TRBJ2-7; 8 positions match TRBD1. CDR1 and CDR2 from the germline V gene are SGHTA and FQGNSA. V trimming: 3 bases; J trimming: 3 bases; junction bases outside the gene matches: 16. This CDR3 comprises 18 residues. CDR3 in DNA: TGTGCCAGCAGCTTGCCAGGGGGCGCCAACTATGGCTACTACGAGCAGTACGTC. Translation gives CASSLPGGANYGYYEQYV.

This chain joins TRBV5-4 and TRBJ2-3, with 7 bases lining up with TRBD2. This CDR3 has 14 amino acids. The germline gives CDR1 SGHNT, CDR2 YYREEE (reference sequence). Losses at the gene ends were 2 bases for V and 8 bases for J; bases not matched to a gene: 8. The DNA of the CDR3 is TGTGCCAGCAGCTTTGCTAGCGGTCTGAGTACGCAGTATTTT. As protein: CASSFASGLSTQYF.

The rearrangement links TRBV7-9 to TRBJ1-1, with 7 bases matching TRBD1. V dropped 1 base and J dropped 1; count of bases not matched to a gene: 3. The length of the CDR3 is 15 residues. CDR1 and CDR2 (germline): SEHNR, FQNEAQ (reference sequence). The CDR3 here is CASSLDQGGNTEAFF. The CDR3 bases are TGTGCCAGCAGCTTAGATCAGGGGGGGAACACTGAAGCTTTCTTT.

About this clonotype itself: The CDR3 end shows no conserved phenylalanine or tryptophan, and so a read error is likely. The limits of the CDR3 on the DNA are not certain, so only TCRdb's listed CDR3 is given. This sequence joins TRBV7-8 and TRBJ1-5; the DNA was not compared with TRBD1, the D call given in the table. The CDR3 adds up to 13 amino acids, both ends counted. Per the germline V gene, CDR1 is SGHVS and CDR2 is FQNEAQ. The CDR3 region is CASSPMGGPHTDS.

V usage is TRBV19 and J usage is TRBJ2-3; 10 nucleotides match TRBD2. J was trimmed by 6 bases and V by 9 bases; bases with no gene match: 9. This CDR3 is 14 amino acids long. Germline V gene data show CDR1 as LNHDA and CDR2 as SQIVND (reference sequence). In nucleotides, the CDR3 is TGTGCCAGCAGCTCAGCGGGAGGGGTCGATACGCAGTATTTT. Translating gives CASSSAGGVDTQYF.